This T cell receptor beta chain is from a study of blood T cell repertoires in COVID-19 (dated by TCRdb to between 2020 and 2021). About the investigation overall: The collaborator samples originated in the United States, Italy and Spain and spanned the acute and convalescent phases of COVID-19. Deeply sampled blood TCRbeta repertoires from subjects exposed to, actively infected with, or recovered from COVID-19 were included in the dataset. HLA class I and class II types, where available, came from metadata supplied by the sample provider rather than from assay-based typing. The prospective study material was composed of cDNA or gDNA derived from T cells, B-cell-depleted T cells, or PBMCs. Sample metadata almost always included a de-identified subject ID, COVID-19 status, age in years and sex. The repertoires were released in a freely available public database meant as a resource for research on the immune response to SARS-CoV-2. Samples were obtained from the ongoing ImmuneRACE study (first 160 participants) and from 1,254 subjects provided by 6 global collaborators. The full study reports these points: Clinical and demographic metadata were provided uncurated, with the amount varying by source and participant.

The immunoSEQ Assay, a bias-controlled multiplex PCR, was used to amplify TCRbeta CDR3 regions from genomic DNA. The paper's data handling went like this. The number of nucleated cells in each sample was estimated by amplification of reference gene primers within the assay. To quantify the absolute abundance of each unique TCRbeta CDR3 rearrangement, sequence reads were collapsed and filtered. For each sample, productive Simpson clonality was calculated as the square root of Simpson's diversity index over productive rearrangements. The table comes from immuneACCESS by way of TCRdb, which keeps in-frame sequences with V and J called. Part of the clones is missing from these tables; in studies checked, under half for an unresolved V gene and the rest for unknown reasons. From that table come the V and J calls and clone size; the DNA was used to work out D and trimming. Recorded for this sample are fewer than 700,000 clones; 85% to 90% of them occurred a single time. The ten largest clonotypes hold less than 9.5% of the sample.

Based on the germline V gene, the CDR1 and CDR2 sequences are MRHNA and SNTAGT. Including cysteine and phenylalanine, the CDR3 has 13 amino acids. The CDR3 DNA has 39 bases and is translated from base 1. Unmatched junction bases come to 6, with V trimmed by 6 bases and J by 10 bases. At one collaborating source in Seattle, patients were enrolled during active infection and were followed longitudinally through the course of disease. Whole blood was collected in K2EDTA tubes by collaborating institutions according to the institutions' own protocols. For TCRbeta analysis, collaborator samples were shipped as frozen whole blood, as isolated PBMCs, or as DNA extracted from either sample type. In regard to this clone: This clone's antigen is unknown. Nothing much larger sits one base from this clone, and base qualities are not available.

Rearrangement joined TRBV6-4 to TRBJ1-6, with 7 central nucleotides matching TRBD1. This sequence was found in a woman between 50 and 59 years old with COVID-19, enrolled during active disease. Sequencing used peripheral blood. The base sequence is TGTGCCAGCAGCATGACAGGGAGCTCACCCCTCCACTTT. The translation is CASSMTGSSPLHF.